The rows below give T cell receptor beta chains drawn from one sample of a study of glioma-infiltrating T cells. A single record per CDR3 protein comes from TCRdb applying MiXCR to the multiplex PCR reads. This sample has about 380,000 distinct CDR3 sequences, with 41% found just once. What was sequenced was glioma tissue, nonneoplastic brain tissue, or PBMCs (not recorded which). The receptor set was obtained from a human donor with low-grade glioma or glioblastoma, undergoing nonglioma brain surgery, or in good health (not recorded which). Both conserved end residues are part of each CDR3. The order of the fields is D gene, V gene, J gene, clone size, CDR3 DNA, CDR3 protein. D genes are given only for firm matches. Only part of the rows carry a size: once, few, many, or a class if the clone is expanded.

-,TRBV7-9,TRBJ2-3,few,TGTGCCAGCAGCCCCCGGGGTGGGTACACAGATACGCAGTATTTT,CASSPRGGYTDTQYF
-,TRBV4-2,TRBJ1-5,-,TGTGCCAGCAGCCAAGCCTCTAGGGGGAATCAGCCCCAGCATTTT,CASSQASRGNQPQHF
-,TRBV10-3,TRBJ2-6,-,TGTGCCATCAGTGACAGGCGCGTGATAGGGGCCAACGTCCTGACTTTC,CAISDRRVIGANVLTF
-,TRBV15,TRBJ1-5,many,TGTGCCACCAGCAGAGTACGAGAGAATCAGCCCCAGCATTTT,CATSRVRENQPQHF
-,TRBV3-1,TRBJ2-1,-,TGTGCCAGCAGCTTCCTCAGGGAGGCTGAGCAGTTCTTC,CASSFLREAEQFF
TRBD2,TRBV28,TRBJ2-5,-,TGTGCCAGCAGCCCCCCTAGCGGGAGAAATCACGGGACCCAGTACTTC,CASSPPSGRNHGTQYF
-,TRBV7-2,TRBJ1-5,few,TGTGCCAGCAGCTTAGTGGCAGGGCGGGATCAGCCCCAGCATTTT,CASSLVAGRDQPQHF
-,TRBV28,TRBJ2-7,-,TGTGCCAGCAGTTCTCCGCGCTACGAGCAGTACTTC,CASSSPRYEQYF
TRBD1,TRBV12-3/TRBV12-4,TRBJ2-3,few,TGTGCCAGCAGTTCACAGGGGGTCGGCACAGATACGCAGTATTTT,CASSSQGVGTDTQYF
-,TRBV28,TRBJ2-1,-,TGTGCCAGCAGCCCAGGTAGTAGCGAGAGGCTAACGCAGTTCTTC,CASSPGSSERLTQFF
-,TRBV4-1,TRBJ2-3,-,TGCGCCAGCAGCCAAACGGGAAAGCCCACAGATACGCAGTATTTT,CASSQTGKPTDTQYF
-,TRBV20-1,TRBJ2-7,few,TGCAGTGCGTGGAGCCGAAGCCGGTACGAGCAGTACTTC,CSAWSRSRYEQYF
-,TRBV4-1,TRBJ1-1,-,TGCGCCAGCAGCCAAGTTTGGATAGGGTTTCCCCTGGACACTGAAGCTTTCTTT,CASSQVWIGFPLDTEAFF
-,TRBV29-1,TRBJ2-3,few,TGCAGCGTTGAGGATTGGAGAACTAGCACAGATACGCAGTATTTT,CSVEDWRTSTDTQYF
-,TRBV4-1,TRBJ1-1,few,TGCGCCAGCAGCCAAGATCGGTGGAGCACTGAAGCTTTCTTT,CASSQDRWSTEAFF
-,TRBV7-2,TRBJ1-2,-,TGTGCCAGCAGCTTAAGCGGGACAAGTAACTATGGCCACACCTTC,CASSLSGTSNYGHTF
TRBD1,TRBV6-2/TRBV6-3,TRBJ1-5,-,TGTGCCAGCATCGAAGGCGGGACAGTCCTTTATAGCAATCAGCCCCAGCATTTT,CASIEGGTVLYSNQPQHF
-,TRBV28,TRBJ1-2,-,TGTGCCAGCAGTTTATCGCTCGGGTGGGGTGGGGATGGCTACACCTTC,CASSLSLGWGGDGYTF
-,TRBV7-2,TRBJ1-6,-,TGTGCCAGCAGCCCTCAGGGAGGGGGGGACTCACCCCTCCACTTT,CASSPQGGGDSPLHF
-,TRBV4-1,TRBJ1-2,-,TGCGCCAGCAGCCAAGAATTAGGGTTGGGATCCTATGGCTACACCTTC,CASSQELGLGSYGYTF
TRBD1,TRBV10-2,TRBJ2-1,-,TGCGCCAGCAGACCCGGGACAGCCACCTACAATGAGCAGTTCTTC,CASRPGTATYNEQFF
-,TRBV27,TRBJ2-7,many,TGTGCCAGCAGTCCACAGGGTGGCGAGCAGTACTTC,CASSPQGGEQYF
-,TRBV6-2/TRBV6-3,TRBJ1-2,many,TGTGCCAGCAGTTTCGCCGGGGAGGCCTATGGCTACACCTTC,CASSFAGEAYGYTF
TRBD2,TRBV7-9,TRBJ2-7,-,TGTGCCAGCAGCCTTAGCGGGGCCAATAGCTACGAGCAGTACTTC,CASSLSGANSYEQYF
-,TRBV10-3,TRBJ1-3,-,TGTGCCATCAGAGACGGTGACCGAAACACCATATATTTT,CAIRDGDRNTIYF
-,TRBV28,TRBJ1-5,few,TGTGCCAGCAGCCCTTCTCATGGGGGGTGGGGCAGCAATCAGCCCCAGCATTTT,CASSPSHGGWGSNQPQHF
TRBD2,TRBV6-1,TRBJ2-7,few,TGTGCCATCAGTGAGCGGCTAGCGGGAGACCGCGGGTACGAGCAGTACTTC,CAISERLAGDRGYEQYF
TRBD2,TRBV6-4,TRBJ2-5,few,TGTGACACCGGGCTAGCGGGAGCTGAGACCCAGTACTTC,CDTGLAGAETQYF
TRBD2,TRBV7-2,TRBJ2-3,-,TGTGCCAGCAGCACGGGACTAGCGGGGGGGGGGACGCAGTATTTT,CASSTGLAGGGTQYF
TRBD1,TRBV7-2,TRBJ1-4,-,TGTGCCAGCAGCAAAGGACGGACAGGGGGAAGGGAACTGTTTTTT,CASSKGRTGGRELFF
-,TRBV7-8,TRBJ2-7,-,TGTGCCAGCAGGTTGGAAACAGGTCAGACCTACGAGCAGTACTTC,CASRLETGQTYEQYF
TRBD2,TRBV27,TRBJ2-5,-,TGTGCCAGCAGTTTATCCAGCGGGGGGGGGGAGACCCAGTACTTC,CASSLSSGGGETQYF
-,TRBV7-2,TRBJ1-1,-,TGTGCCAGCAGCTTCCGGATGAACACTGGAGCTTTCTTT,CASSFRMNTGAFF
TRBD1,TRBV20-1,TRBJ2-2,few,TGCAGTGCCTACGTGACAGGGCAAACCGGGGAGCTGTTTTTT,CSAYVTGQTGELFF
TRBD1,TRBV28,TRBJ2-7,-,TGTGCCAGCAGTTTATCCGGGACAGGGGCCTACGAGCAGTACTTC,CASSLSGTGAYEQYF
-,TRBV7-9,TRBJ1-5,-,TGTGCCAGCAGCTTAGCAGGGGTCAATCAGCCCCAGCATTTT,CASSLAGVNQPQHF
TRBD2,TRBV20-1,TRBJ2-7,-,TGCAGTGATAAAGACCCTAGCGGGAGGCCGAGCTCCTACGAGCAGTACTTC,CSDKDPSGRPSSYEQYF
TRBD2,TRBV11-3,TRBJ2-1,few,TGTGCCAGCAGCCCCTGGACTAGCGGGAGATCAAATGAGCAGTTCTTC,CASSPWTSGRSNEQFF
-,TRBV6-1,TRBJ2-3,few,TGTGCCGGCAGTGAAGTCGCGGGGTATGGAGATACGCAGTATTTT,CAGSEVAGYGDTQYF
TRBD1,TRBV6-1,TRBJ1-1,many,TGTGCCAGCAGTTTTGAGGGGGCCACTGAAGCTTTCTTT,CASSFEGATEAFF
-,TRBV20-1,TRBJ2-1,-,TGCAGTGCTCGCCTCTACAATGAGCAGTTATTC,CSARLYNEQLF
TRBD2,TRBV6-2/TRBV6-3,TRBJ2-1,few,TGTGCCAGCAGTTACACCCCAGCGGAGTGGGGGGGTGAGCAGTTCTTC,CASSYTPAEWGGEQFF